The clone carrying this T cell receptor beta chain was counted many times. This sample was included in a study of read filtering for tumor transcriptome and immune sequencing. Background on the study: Mean patient age was approximately 66 years, range roughly 40 to 85; 17 male, 14 female.

From roughly 390 ng of RNA, a library with molecular barcoded alpha/delta and beta/gamma adaptors was made. TCRdb analysed the reads with MiXCR anew, one entry per CDR3 protein. The repertoire holds tens of thousands of distinct CDR3 sequences, with roughly 20% as singletons. The V gene's germline CDR1 is SEHNR and CDR2 FQNEAQ (reference sequence). The CDR3 is made up of 17 amino acids. V lost 5 bases to trimming and J lost 0 bases; unmatched junction nucleotides: 8. Sequences were obtained from a population of CD138-negative cells sorted from bone marrow. The chain combines TRBV7-9 with TRBJ1-4; 8 bases map to TRBD1. This sequence was found in a donor at least 40 years old with multiple myeloma. The CDR3: CASSPGTGRATNEKLFF. CDR3 coding DNA: TGTGCCAGCAGCCCCGGGACAGGACGTGCAACTAATGAAAAACTGTTTTTT.